A single T cell receptor beta chain is shown here with its context. The data belong to a study of tumor-infiltrating lymphocytes in primary liver carcinoma. The overall study: The tumors, T1-T3 N0M0 lesions, were about 4.2 to 11 cm across.

From around 500 ng of total RNA, TCR beta-specific cDNA was reverse-transcribed using a constant-region primer. Employing slightly modified ARM-PCR, three nested multiplex PCR rounds were run, and these gave rise to the TCR beta libraries. With TRBV1-TRBV30 forward primers and a C-beta reverse primer, the first two PCR rounds were run for around 10 cycles each. TCRdb passed the multiplex PCR reads through MiXCR, listing each CDR3 protein once. Here the sample spans 300,000 to 350,000 distinct CDR3 sequences, about 65% being singletons. The source of the blood RNA was unsorted whole blood, and germline DNA was extracted as well. Germline values: CDR1 WSHSY, CDR2 SAAADI. The CDR3 is 13 residues long. Trimming left V 6 bases short and J 3 bases short, with 6 bases between.

This chain joins TRBV10-2 and TRBJ1-6, with D uncertain. This clonotype was sampled from a man in his forties with primary liver carcinoma and hepatitis B virus infection. Sequenced sample: peripheral blood. Here the CDR3 reads CASRDGYNSPLHF. For the CDR3, the DNA is TGCGCCAGCAGGGACGGCTATAATTCACCCCTCCACTTT.